Listed here are 2 T cell receptor beta chains from one sample, sequenced in a study of human T cells and chemical hapten exposure. Time point denoted: pre-sensitization, week 0. Indicated treatment: therapeutic diphenylcyclopropenone sensitization with weekly scalp DPC. TCRdb analysed the RACE reads with MiXCR anew, one entry per CDR3 protein. This table holds 60,000 or so distinct CDR3 sequences, roughly a tenth found once. The material sequenced was whole blood, taken in connection with sensitization to the hapten diphenylcyclopropenone (DPC). The origin of the receptors is a man between 35 and 55 years old with alopecia areata. Some clones in this sample may be carry-over from other donors' samples.

This clonotype was found many times. The chain links TRBV5-1 to TRBJ1-4; perhaps TRBD1 as D (5 bases). The CDR3 has 15 residues. The germline CDR1 and CDR2 sequences are SGHRS and YFSETQ. Trimming took 4 bases from V and 6 from J, leaving 16 bases between them. Here the CDR3 reads CASSPAGTGYEKLFF. The DNA for the CDR3 is TGCGCCAGCAGCCCAGCCGGGACCGGGTATGAAAAACTGTTTTTT.

This clonotype was found many times. V gene TRBV28 combines with J gene TRBJ2-7; D possibly corresponds to TRBD2 (5 bases). The CDR3 length is 15 residues. Germline V gene sequence: CDR1 MDHEN, CDR2 SYDVKM. V gave up 8 bases and J gave up 7 bases, with 24 bases separating them. CDR3 sequence reads: CASRGRAHNSGEQYF. The CDR3 DNA reads TGTGCCAGCCGCGGCCGGGCGCACAATTCGGGGGAGCAGTACTTC.